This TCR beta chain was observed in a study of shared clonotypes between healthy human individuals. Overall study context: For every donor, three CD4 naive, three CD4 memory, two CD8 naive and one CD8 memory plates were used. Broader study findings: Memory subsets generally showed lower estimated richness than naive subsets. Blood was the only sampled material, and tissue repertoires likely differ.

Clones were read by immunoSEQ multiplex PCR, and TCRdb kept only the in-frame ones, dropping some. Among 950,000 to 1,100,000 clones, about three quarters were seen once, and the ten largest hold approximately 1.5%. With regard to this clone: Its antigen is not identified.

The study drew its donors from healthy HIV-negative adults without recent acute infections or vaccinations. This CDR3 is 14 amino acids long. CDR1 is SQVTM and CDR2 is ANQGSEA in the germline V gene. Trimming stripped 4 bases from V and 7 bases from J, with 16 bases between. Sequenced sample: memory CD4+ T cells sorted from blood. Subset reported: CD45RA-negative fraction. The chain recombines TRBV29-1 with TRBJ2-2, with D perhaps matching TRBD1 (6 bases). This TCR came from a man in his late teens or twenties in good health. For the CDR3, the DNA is TGCAGCGTTGCCGGGGACACTGGAGGCGGGGAGCTGTTTTTT. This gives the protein CSVAGDTGGGELFF.